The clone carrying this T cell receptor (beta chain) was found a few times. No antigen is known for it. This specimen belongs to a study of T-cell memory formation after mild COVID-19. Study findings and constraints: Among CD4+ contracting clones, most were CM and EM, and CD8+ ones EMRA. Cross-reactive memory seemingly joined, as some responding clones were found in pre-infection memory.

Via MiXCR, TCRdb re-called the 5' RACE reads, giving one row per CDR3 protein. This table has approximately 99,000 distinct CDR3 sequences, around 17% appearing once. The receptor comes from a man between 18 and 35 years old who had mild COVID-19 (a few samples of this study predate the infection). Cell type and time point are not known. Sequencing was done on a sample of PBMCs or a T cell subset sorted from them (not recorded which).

The CDR3 bases are TGTGCCAGCAGCGCGACGAGCTACTCTGGAAACACCATATATTTT. Encoded protein: CASSATSYSGNTIYF. The chain uses TRBV9 and TRBJ1-3; D gene unclear. The CDR3 has 15 residues. Germline values: CDR1 SGDLS, CDR2 YYNGEE. V was trimmed by 3 bases and J by 0 bases, leaving 10 bases between them.